This T cell receptor (beta chain) was captured by sequencing in a study of post-analysis software for immune sequencing data. Whole-study context: Patients with relapsing-remitting, secondary progressive and progressive-relapsing multiple sclerosis courses were all represented.

Study-wide points: When compared against controls, multiple sclerosis patients showed significantly lower normalized Chao1 diversity. Samples prepared in the same batch strongly co-clustered by F measure. Elevated frequency relative to controls characterized several TRBV segments in patients, TRBV5-6, TRBV5-1 and TRBV20-1 among them.

Libraries were made from TCR beta cDNA, and they carried unique molecular identifiers. Input populations of about 0.85 to 11 million T cells gave rise to approximately 480,000 cDNA molecules. TCRdb reanalysed the PCR reads using MiXCR and keeps one entry per CDR3 protein. The sample shows about 380,000 distinct CDR3 sequences, roughly 35% of them seen only once. Trimming took off 6 bases at V and 0 bases at J, with 21 bases between the two ends. The CDR3 sequence is 19 residues long. Concerning this clonotype itself: Its target is unknown.

The receptor was derived from a girl aged 10 to 17 with multiple sclerosis. What was sequenced was blood. The chain combines TRBV12-3 or TRBV12-4 with TRBJ2-6; D may match TRBD1 or TRBD2 (6 bases each). CDR3 loop: CASSPHTGGGNSGANVLTF. The CDR3 bases are TGTGCCAGCAGCCCTCATACCGGAGGGGGGAACTCTGGGGCCAACGTCCTGACTTTC.